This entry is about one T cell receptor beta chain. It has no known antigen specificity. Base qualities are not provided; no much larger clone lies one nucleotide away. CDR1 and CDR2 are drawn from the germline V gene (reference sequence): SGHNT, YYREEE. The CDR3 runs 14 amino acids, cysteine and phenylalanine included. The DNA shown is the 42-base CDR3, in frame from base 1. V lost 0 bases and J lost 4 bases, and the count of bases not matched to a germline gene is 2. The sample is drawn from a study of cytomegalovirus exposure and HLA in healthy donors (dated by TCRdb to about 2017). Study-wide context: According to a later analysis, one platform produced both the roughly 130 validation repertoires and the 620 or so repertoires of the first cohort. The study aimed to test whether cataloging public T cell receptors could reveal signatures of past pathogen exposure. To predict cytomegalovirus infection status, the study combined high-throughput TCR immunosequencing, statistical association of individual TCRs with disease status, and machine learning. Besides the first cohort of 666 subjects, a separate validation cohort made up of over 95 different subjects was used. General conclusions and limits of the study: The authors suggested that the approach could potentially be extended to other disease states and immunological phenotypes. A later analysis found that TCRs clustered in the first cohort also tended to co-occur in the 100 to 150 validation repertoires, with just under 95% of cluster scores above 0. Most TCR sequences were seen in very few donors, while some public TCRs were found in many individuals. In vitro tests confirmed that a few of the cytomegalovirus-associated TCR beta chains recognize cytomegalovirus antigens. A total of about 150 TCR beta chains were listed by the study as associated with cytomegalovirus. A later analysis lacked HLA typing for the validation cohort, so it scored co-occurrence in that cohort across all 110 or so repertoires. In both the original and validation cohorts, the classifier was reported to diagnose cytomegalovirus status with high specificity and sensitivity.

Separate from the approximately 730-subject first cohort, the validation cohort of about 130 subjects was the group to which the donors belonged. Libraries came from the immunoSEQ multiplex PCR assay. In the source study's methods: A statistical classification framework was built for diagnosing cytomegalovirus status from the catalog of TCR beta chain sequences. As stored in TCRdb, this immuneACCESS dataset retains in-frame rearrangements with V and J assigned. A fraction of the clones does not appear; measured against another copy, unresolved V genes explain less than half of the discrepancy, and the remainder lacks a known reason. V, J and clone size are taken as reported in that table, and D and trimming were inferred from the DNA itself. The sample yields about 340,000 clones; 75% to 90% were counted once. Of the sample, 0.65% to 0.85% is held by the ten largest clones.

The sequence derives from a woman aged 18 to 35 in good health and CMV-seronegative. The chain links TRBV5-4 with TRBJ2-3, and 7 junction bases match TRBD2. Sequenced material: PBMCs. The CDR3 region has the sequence CASSLAGGPDTQYF. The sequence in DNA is TGTGCCAGCAGCTTGGCGGGAGGCCCAGATACGCAGTATTTT.